The entry below gives a single T cell receptor (beta chain) sequence along with its context. Its antigen is as yet unknown. This record comes from a study of T-cell memory formation after mild COVID-19. Study at large: Each donor largely had its own TCR clusters. Broader study findings: Later expanders leaned toward CD4+, whereas clones contracting from day 15 to 85 were balanced CD4/CD8. Those CD4+ clones that contracted were mainly in CM and EM (CD8+ ones in EMRA).

Amplification by 5'RACE using constant-segment primers produced TCR alpha and TCR beta cDNA libraries that carried sample barcodes and UMIs. Via MiXCR, TCRdb re-called the 5' RACE reads, giving one row per CDR3 protein. The sample yields 350,000 or so distinct CDR3 sequences, around 20% seen once. Per the germline V gene, CDR1 is MNHEY and CDR2 is SVGEGT. Trimming removed 1 base at V and 5 bases at J, with 3 bases between. The CDR3 length is 12 residues. The material sequenced was PBMCs or a T cell subset sorted from them (not recorded which). The TCR sequence derives from an adult woman who had mild COVID-19 (a few samples of this study predate the infection). Cell type and time point are not known. The rearrangement joins TRBV6-2 or TRBV6-3 to TRBJ2-1; D gene ambiguous. This CDR3 is CASSYYDNEQFF. The CDR3 DNA sequence: TGTGCCAGCAGTTACTACGACAATGAGCAGTTCTTC.